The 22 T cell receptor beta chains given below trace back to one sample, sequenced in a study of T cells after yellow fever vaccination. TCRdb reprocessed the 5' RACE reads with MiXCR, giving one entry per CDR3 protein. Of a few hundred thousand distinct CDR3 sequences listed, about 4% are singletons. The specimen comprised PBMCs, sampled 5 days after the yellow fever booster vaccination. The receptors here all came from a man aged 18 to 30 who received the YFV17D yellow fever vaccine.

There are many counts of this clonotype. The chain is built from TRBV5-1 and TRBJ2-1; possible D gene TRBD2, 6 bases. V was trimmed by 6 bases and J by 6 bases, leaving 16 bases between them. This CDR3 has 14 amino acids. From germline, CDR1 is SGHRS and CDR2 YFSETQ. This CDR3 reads CASTFLVRGNEQFF. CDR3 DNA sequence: TGCGCCAGCACATTCCTGGTGCGGGGCAATGAGCAGTTCTTC.

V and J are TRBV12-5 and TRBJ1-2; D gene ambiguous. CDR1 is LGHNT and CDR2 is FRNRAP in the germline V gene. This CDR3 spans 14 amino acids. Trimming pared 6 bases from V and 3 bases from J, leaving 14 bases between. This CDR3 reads CASGAPPEHYGYTF. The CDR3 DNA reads TGTGCTAGTGGAGCCCCTCCAGAGCACTATGGCTACACCTTC. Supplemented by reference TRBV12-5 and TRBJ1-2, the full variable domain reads DARVTQTPRHKVTEMGQEVTMRCQPILGHNTVFWYRQTMMQGLELLAYFRNRAPLDDSGMPKDRFSAEMPDATLATLKIQPSEPRDSAVYFCASGAPPEHYGYTFGSGTRLTVV.

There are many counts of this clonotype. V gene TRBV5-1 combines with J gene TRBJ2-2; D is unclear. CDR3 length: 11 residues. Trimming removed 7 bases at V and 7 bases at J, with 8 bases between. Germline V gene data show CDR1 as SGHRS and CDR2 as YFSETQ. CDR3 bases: TGCGCCAGCTCGTACGGCGGGGAGCTGTTTTTT. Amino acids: CASSYGGELFF.

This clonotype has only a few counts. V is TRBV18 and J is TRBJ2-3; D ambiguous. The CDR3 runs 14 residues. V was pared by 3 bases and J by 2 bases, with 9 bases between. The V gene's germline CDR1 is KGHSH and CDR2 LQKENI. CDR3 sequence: CASSPARATDTQYF. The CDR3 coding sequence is TGTGCCAGCTCACCGGCCCGGGCCACAGATACGCAGTATTTT.

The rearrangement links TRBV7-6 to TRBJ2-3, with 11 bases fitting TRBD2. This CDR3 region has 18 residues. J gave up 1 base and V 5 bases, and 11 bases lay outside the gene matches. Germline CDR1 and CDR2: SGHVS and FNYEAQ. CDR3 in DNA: TGTGCCAGCAGCCGAATGGATAGCGGGGGGGCGGGCACAGATACGCAGTATTTT. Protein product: CASSRMDSGGAGTDTQYF.

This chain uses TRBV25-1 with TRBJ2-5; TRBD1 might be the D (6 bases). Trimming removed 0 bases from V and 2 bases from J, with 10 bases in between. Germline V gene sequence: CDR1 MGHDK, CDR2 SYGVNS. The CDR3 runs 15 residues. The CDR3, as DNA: TGTGCCAGCAGTGAATATAGGGGGTATCAAGAGACCCAGTACTTC. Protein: CASSEYRGYQETQYF.

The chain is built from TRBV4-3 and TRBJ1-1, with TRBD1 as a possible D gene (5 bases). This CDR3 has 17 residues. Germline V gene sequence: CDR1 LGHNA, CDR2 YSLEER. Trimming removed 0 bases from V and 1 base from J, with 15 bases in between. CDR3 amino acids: CASSQDGPGTKNTEAFF. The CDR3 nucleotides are TGCGCCAGCAGCCAAGATGGGCCCGGGACCAAGAACACTGAAGCTTTCTTT.

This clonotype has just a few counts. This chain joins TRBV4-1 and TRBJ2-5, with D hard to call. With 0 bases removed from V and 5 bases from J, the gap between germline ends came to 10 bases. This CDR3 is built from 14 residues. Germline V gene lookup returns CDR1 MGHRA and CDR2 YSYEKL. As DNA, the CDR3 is TGCGCCAGCAGCCAAGAGGATAGCTGGGAGACCCAGTACTTC. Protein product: CASSQEDSWETQYF.

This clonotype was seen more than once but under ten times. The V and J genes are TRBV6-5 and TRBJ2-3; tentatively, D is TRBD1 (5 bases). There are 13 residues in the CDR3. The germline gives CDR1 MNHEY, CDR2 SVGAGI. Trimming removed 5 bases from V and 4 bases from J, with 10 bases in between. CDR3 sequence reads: CASSLTGADTQYF. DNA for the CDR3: TGTGCCAGCAGTCTTACAGGTGCAGATACGCAGTATTTT.

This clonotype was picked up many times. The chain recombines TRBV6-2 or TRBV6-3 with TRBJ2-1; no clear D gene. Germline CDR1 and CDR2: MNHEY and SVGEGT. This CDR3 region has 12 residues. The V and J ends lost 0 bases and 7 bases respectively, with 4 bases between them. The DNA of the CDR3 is TGTGCCAGCAGTTACTCAGCGAATGAGCAGTTCTTC. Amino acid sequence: CASSYSANEQFF.

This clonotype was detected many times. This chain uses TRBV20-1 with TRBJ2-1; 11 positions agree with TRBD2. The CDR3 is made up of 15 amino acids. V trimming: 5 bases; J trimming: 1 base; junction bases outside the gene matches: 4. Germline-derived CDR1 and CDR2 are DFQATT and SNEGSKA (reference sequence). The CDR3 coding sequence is TGCAGTGCTTATAGCGGGGGGGCATCCTACAATGAGCAGTTCTTC. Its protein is CSAYSGGASYNEQFF.

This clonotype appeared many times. In DNA form, the CDR3 reads TGCGCCAGCAGCTCGACAGGGGATCAGCCCCAGCATTTT. Protein sequence: CASSSTGDQPQHF. This sequence joins TRBV5-1 and TRBJ1-5, with 8 bases matching TRBD1. The CDR3 length is 13 residues. The V gene's germline CDR1 is SGHRS and CDR2 YFSETQ. J was trimmed by 5 bases and V by 3 bases; bases with no gene match: 1.

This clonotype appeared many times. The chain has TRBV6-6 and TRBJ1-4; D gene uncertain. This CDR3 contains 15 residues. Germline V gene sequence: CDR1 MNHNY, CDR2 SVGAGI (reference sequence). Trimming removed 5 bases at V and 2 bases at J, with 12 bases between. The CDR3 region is CASSPGFVTNEKLFF. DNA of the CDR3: TGTGCCAGCAGTCCAGGTTTTGTGACTAATGAAAAACTGTTTTTT.

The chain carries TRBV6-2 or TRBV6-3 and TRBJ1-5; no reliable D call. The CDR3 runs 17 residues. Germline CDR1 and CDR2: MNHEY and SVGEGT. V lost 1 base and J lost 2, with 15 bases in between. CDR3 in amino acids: CASSYYLGGGGNQPQHF. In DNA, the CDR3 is TGTGCCAGCAGTTACTATTTAGGCGGAGGAGGCAATCAGCCCCAGCATTTT.

The CDR3 DNA follows: TGTGCCAGCAGCTCGCAATCTAGACGCGGACCGACCGCGGAGCCGGAGGACCAGCCCCAGCATTTT. This gives the protein CASSSQSRRGPTAEPEDQPQHF. The chain couples TRBV7-2 to TRBJ1-5; no firm D call. Trimming shortened V by 4 bases and J by 7 bases, and 38 bases separated the two germline ends. Germline V lookup: CDR1 SGHTA, CDR2 FQGNSA. CDR3 length: 22 amino acids.

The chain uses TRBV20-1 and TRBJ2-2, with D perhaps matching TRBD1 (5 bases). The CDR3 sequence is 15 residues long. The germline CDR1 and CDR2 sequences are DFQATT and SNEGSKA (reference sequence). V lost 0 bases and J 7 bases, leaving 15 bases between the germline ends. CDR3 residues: CSARDPRRGFGELFF. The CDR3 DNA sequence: TGCAGTGCTAGAGATCCTCGAAGGGGCTTCGGGGAGCTGTTTTTT.

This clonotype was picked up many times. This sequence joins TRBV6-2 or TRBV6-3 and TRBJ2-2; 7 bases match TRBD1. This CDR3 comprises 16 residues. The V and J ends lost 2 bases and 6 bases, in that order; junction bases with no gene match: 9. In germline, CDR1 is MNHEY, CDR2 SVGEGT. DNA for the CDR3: TGTGCCAGCAGTTACCTTACCCTGACAGGGCCCGGGGAGCTGTTTTTT. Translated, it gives CASSYLTLTGPGELFF.

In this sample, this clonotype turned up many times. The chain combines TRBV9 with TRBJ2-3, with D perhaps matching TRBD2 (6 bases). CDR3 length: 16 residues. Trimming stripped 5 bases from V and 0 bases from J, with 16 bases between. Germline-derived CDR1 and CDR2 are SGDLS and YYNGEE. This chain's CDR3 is CASSYRDFPSTDTQYF. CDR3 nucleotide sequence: TGTGCCAGCAGTTACCGGGACTTCCCTAGCACAGATACGCAGTATTTT. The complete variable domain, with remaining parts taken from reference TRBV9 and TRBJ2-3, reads DSGVTQTPKHLITATGQRVTLRCSPRSGDLSVYWYQQSLDQGLQFLIQYYNGEERAKGNILERFSAQQFPDLHSELNLSSLELGDSALYFCASSYRDFPSTDTQYFGPGTRLTVL.

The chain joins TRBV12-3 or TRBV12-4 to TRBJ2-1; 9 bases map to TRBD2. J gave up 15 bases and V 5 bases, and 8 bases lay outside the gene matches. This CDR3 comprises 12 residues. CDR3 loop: CASSGLAWGMFF. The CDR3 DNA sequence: TGTGCCAGCAGTGGACTAGCGTGGGGTATGTTCTTC.

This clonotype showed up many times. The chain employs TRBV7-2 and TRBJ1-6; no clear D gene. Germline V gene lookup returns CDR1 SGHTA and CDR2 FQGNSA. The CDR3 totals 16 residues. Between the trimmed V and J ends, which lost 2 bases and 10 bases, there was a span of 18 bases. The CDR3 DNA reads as TGTGCCAGCAGCTTATACCCGTTTAAGGGTGGGTCACCCCTCCACTTT. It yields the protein CASSLYPFKGGSPLHF. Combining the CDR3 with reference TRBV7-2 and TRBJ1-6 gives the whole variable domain GAGVSQSPSNKVTEKGKDVELRCDPISGHTALYWYRQSLGQGLEFLIYFQGNSAPDKSGLPSDRFSAERTGGSVSTLTIQRTQQEDSAVYLCASSLYPFKGGSPLHFGNGTRLTVT.

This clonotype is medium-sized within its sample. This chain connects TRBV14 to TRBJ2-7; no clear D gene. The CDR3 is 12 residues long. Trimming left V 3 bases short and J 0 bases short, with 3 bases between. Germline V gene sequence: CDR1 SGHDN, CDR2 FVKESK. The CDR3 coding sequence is TGTGCCAGCAGCCATAGCTCCTACGAGCAGTACGTC. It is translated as CASSHSSYEQYV.

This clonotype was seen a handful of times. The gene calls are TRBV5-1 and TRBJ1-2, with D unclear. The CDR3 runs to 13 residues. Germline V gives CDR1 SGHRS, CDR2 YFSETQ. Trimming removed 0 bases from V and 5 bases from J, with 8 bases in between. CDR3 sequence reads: CASSLDSVYGYTF. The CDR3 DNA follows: TGCGCCAGCAGCTTGGACAGCGTTTATGGCTACACCTTC.